This T cell receptor beta chain was found in a study of PD-1 blockade in classical Hodgkin lymphoma. Study results and limitations: Some patients began nivolumab under 1 year after ASCT. These patients were excluded from later analyses. Before treatment, complete responders showed about the same diversity as newly diagnosed patients. Why the repertoires differ is still unclear, perhaps disease activity or prior therapy.

V was shortened by 3 bases and J by 6 bases, with 18 bases between the two germline ends. The CDR3 has 15 residues. Germline V gene sequence: CDR1 KGHSH, CDR2 LQKENI. Each patient relapsed following autologous stem cell transplantation, and prior brentuximab vedotin exposure differed. Concerning this clone: Its antigen is not identified.

The data were produced by immunoSEQ multiplex PCR, yet TCRdb's version contains in-frame clones alone and is incomplete. The sample carries about 100,000 clones, 75% to 90% recorded once. The chain uses TRBV18 and TRBJ2-7; unclear D gene. This receptor was obtained from a human donor with classical Hodgkin lymphoma. Material: peripheral blood mononuclear cells (PBMCs), obtained before the second cycle of nivolumab. The DNA for the CDR3 is TGTGCCAGCTCACCTACAGCCGCGTCGTCTAGCGAGCAGTACTTC. Its protein is CASSPTAASSSEQYF.